One and the same sample provided the 5 T cell receptor beta chains below, sequenced in a study of PD-L1 blockade in urothelial cancer. The data were produced by immunoSEQ multiplex PCR, yet TCRdb's version contains in-frame clones alone and is incomplete. Among roughly 63,000 clones listed, about 76% were seen once. Time point given: pretreatment peripheral blood. Sequencing was performed on PBMCs, taken around atezolizumab (anti-PD-L1) treatment. All receptors come from an older man with urothelial cancer.

The CDR3 protein is CASSLRQGRSEKLFF. The CDR3 DNA reads TGTGCCAGCAGCCTACGACAGGGGCGAAGTGAAAAACTGTTTTTT. The gene calls are TRBV21-1 and TRBJ1-4; the table's TRBD1 call for D was not verified on the DNA. TRBV21-1 is classified as a pseudogene. The CDR3 spans 15 residues.

This clone was seen a handful of times. The rearrangement links TRBV11-2 to TRBJ2-5; 7 nucleotides agree with TRBD2. V shed 1 base and J 5 bases; nucleotides not matched to a gene: 7. The CDR3 length is 15 residues. CDR1 is SGHAT and CDR2 is FQNNGV in the germline V gene. CDR3 sequence: CASSLGVGGLETQYF. DNA of the CDR3: TGTGCCAGCAGCTTAGGGGTCGGGGGGTTGGAGACCCAGTACTTC. Based on the CDR3 plus reference TRBV11-2 and TRBJ2-5, the full variable domain is EAGVAQSPRYKIIEKRQSVAFWCNPISGHATLYWYQQILGQGPKLLIQFQNNGVVDDSQLPKDRFSAERLKGVDSTLKIQPAKLEDSAVYLCASSLGVGGLETQYFGPGTRLLVL.

V usage is TRBV7-9 and J usage is TRBJ2-1, with a tentative D call TRBD2 (5 bases). Germline V gene sequence: CDR1 SEHNR, CDR2 FQNEAQ (reference sequence). This CDR3 has 14 amino acids. Trimming took off 3 bases at V and 2 bases at J, with 8 bases between the two ends. CDR3 in amino acids: CASSFVGAYNEQFF. The CDR3 DNA is TGTGCCAGCAGCTTCGTGGGAGCCTACAATGAGCAGTTCTTC.

The chain is built from TRBV5-1 and TRBJ2-3, with TRBD2 matching over 8 bases. J was trimmed by 3 bases and V by 6 bases; bases with no gene match: 9. This CDR3 is 15 amino acids long. CDR1 is SGHRS, CDR2 YFSETQ, per germline. The CDR3 nucleotides are TGCGCCAGCACCGTAGCGGGATGGGCGACAGATACGCAGTATTTT. Protein sequence: CASTVAGWATDTQYF.

The chain has TRBV7-2 and TRBJ2-7; TRBD2 matches 11 bases. CDR1 is SGHTA and CDR2 is FQGNSA in the germline V gene. The CDR3 spans 15 residues. V gave up 3 bases and J gave up 2 bases; unmatched junction bases: 3. The CDR3 bases are TGTGCCAGCAGCTTGACTAGCGGGAATACCTACGAGCAGTACTTC. This gives the protein CASSLTSGNTYEQYF. The variable domain in full, completed from reference TRBV7-2 and TRBJ2-7, reads GAGVSQSPSNKVTEKGKDVELRCDPISGHTALYWYRQSLGQGLEFLIYFQGNSAPDKSGLPSDRFSAERTGGSVSTLTIQRTQQEDSAVYLCASSLTSGNTYEQYFGPGTRLTVT.